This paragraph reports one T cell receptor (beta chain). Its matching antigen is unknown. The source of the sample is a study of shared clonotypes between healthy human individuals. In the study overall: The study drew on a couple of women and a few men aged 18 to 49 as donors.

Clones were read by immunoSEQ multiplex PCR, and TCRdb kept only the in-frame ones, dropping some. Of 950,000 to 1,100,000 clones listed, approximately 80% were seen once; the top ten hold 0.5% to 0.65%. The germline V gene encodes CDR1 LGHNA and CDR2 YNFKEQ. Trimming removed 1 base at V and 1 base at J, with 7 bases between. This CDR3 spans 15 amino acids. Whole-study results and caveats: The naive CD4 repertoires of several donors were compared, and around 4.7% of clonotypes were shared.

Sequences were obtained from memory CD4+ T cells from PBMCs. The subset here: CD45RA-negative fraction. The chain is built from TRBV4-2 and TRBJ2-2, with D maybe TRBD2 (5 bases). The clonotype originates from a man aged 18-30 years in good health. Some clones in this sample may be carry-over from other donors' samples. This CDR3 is CASSQGLLNTGELFF. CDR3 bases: TGTGCCAGCAGCCAAGGACTACTGAACACCGGGGAGCTGTTTTTT.